This is a list of T cell receptor beta chains from one sample in a study of blood T cells in healthy people across ages. MiXCR, run by TCRdb on the 5' RACE reads, gives a single entry per CDR3 protein. The data hold almost 1 million distinct CDR3 sequences, with roughly 50% observed a single time. Sequenced input: blood. The receptors were sampled from a woman aged 55-70 years in good health. Both conserved end residues are part of each CDR3. The D gene is left open where the match is weak. Size values are once, few and many counts, or a class for expanded clones, and some rows have none.

j_call v_call d_call clone_size cdr3_aa cdr3_nt
TRBJ2-7 TRBV5-1 - few CASSLAWASSYEQYF TGCGCCAGCAGCTTGGCCTGGGCTAGCTCCTACGAGCAGTACTTC
TRBJ2-5 TRBV20-1 - few CSASPGSVTQETQYF TGCAGTGCTAGCCCCGGTAGCGTCACACAAGAGACCCAGTACTTC
TRBJ2-7 TRBV4-2 TRBD1 - CASSQELLRYGQGSYEQYF TGTGCCAGCAGCCAAGAGCTGCTCAGATACGGACAGGGGTCCTACGAGCAGTACTTC
TRBJ2-7 TRBV4-1 - - CASSPDPGSKPYKQYF TGCGCCAGCAGCCCCGACCCAGGAAGCAAACCTTACAAGCAGTACTTC
TRBJ2-3 TRBV29-1 TRBD2 - CSVEASGSLADTQYF TGCAGCGTTGAGGCCAGCGGGAGTTTAGCAGATACGCAGTATTTT
TRBJ2-7 TRBV7-2 - few CASSLAEGQGEQYF TGTGCCAGCAGCTTAGCGGAGGGGCAGGGCGAGCAGTACTTC
TRBJ2-7 TRBV6-5 - - CASSYQSLNSYEQYF TGTGCCAGCAGTTACCAGAGCCTGAACTCCTACGAGCAGTACTTC
TRBJ2-7 TRBV27 - - CASSDRNSYEQYF TGTGCCAGCAGCGACAGGAACTCCTACGAGCAGTACTTC
TRBJ2-7 TRBV7-9 - - CASSLRQGSLNEQYF TGTGCCAGCAGCTTGCGGCAGGGGTCGTTGAATGAGCAGTACTTC
TRBJ2-1 TRBV29-1 TRBD2 few CSVAPWTSGNNEQFF TGCAGCGTTGCACCCTGGACTAGCGGGAACAATGAGCAGTTCTTC
TRBJ2-3 TRBV28 TRBD2 few CASSTRTSESTDTQYF TGTGCCAGCAGTACCCGGACTAGCGAGAGCACAGATACGCAGTATTTT
TRBJ2-7 TRBV4-2 - few CASSQDAGQKLYEQYF TGTGCCAGCAGCCAAGATGCGGGACAGAAACTCTACGAGCAGTACTTC
TRBJ2-7 TRBV25-1 - - CASSEYYEQYF TGTGCCAGCAGTGAATACTACGAGCAGTACTTC
TRBJ2-1 TRBV29-1 TRBD1 few CSVEGQGAAYNEQFF TGCAGCGTTGAAGGACAGGGGGCGGCCTACAATGAGCAGTTCTTC
TRBJ2-7 TRBV15 - - CATSRDRWQGTTYEQYF TGTGCCACCAGCAGAGATCGGTGGCAGGGAACCACCTACGAGCAGTACTTC
TRBJ2-1 TRBV29-1 - few CSVDDEQFF TGCAGCGTTGACGATGAGCAGTTCTTC
TRBJ2-7 TRBV15 - - CATSGLVRGYEQYF TGTGCCACCAGCGGGCTGGTTAGAGGCTACGAGCAGTACTTC
TRBJ2-7 TRBV27 - - CASISIAENSYEQYF TGTGCCAGCATCTCAATAGCGGAAAATTCCTACGAGCAGTACTTC
TRBJ1-5 TRBV27 - few CASSLSVVSGQPQHF TGTGCCAGCAGTTTATCCGTGGTTTCGGGGCAGCCCCAGCATTTT
TRBJ1-2 TRBV30 - few CACYGYGYTF TGTGCCTGTTACGGCTATGGCTACACCTTC
TRBJ2-5 TRBV4-1 TRBD2 - CASSQTIAGGLGETQYF TGCGCCAGCAGCCAGACCATAGCGGGAGGGCTGGGGGAGACCCAGTACTTC
TRBJ2-7 TRBV7-9 TRBD2 - CASRSGTSGRGFSYEQYF TGTGCCAGCAGGTCAGGGACTAGCGGGAGAGGTTTCTCCTACGAGCAGTACTTC
TRBJ2-5 TRBV10-3 TRBD2 - CAISAPSGRNNEQYF TGTGCCATCAGTGCTCCTAGCGGGCGGAACAATGAGCAGTACTTC
TRBJ2-7 TRBV12-3/TRBV12-4 TRBD1 - CASSLEDTGAVDEQYF TGTGCCAGCAGTTTAGAGGACACAGGGGCTGTGGACGAGCAGTACTTC
TRBJ2-1 TRBV12-3/TRBV12-4 TRBD1 - CASSFVGTEGSNEQFF TGTGCCAGCAGTTTCGTCGGGACAGAGGGATCCAATGAGCAGTTCTTC
TRBJ2-7 TRBV18 - - CASSLEGGSAYSYEQYF TGTGCCAGCTCACTAGAGGGTGGTAGCGCTTACTCCTACGAGCAGTACTTC
TRBJ2-1 TRBV7-3 TRBD2 - CASSSSGGLNEQFF TGTGCCAGCAGCTCAAGCGGGGGTCTGAATGAGCAGTTCTTC
TRBJ1-1 TRBV25-1 - - CASIGSRAEAFF TGTGCCAGCATTGGTAGTCGCGCTGAAGCTTTCTTT
TRBJ1-4 TRBV5-4 - - CASSYGQSGEKLFF TGTGCCAGCAGCTATGGGCAATCAGGTGAAAAACTGTTTTTT
TRBJ2-5 TRBV4-2 TRBD2 few CASSQIRGTSGNRETQYF TGTGCCAGCAGCCAGATTCGAGGGACTAGCGGAAACCGGGAGACCCAGTACTTC
TRBJ2-7 TRBV20-1 TRBD1 - CSASSLGGQGAHEQYF TGCAGTGCTAGTTCTTTAGGGGGACAGGGGGCCCACGAGCAGTACTTC
TRBJ1-2 TRBV12-3/TRBV12-4 - - CASRGVVATSFYGYTF TGTGCCAGCAGGGGAGTGGTAGCTACATCCTTCTATGGCTACACCTTC
TRBJ2-1 TRBV24-1 - few CATSRGGSYNEQFF TGTGCCACCAGTCGAGGGGGGTCCTACAATGAGCAGTTCTTC
TRBJ1-5 TRBV29-1 - many CSVGNDQPQHF TGCAGCGTTGGGAATGATCAGCCCCAGCATTTT
TRBJ2-5 TRBV24-1 - few CATSDPRGLAETQYF TGTGCCACCAGTGACCCCAGGGGATTGGCAGAGACCCAGTACTTC
TRBJ2-5 TRBV5-1 - few CASSSRTGGQETQYF TGCGCCAGCAGCTCGCGGACTGGCGGCCAAGAGACCCAGTACTTC
TRBJ1-5 TRBV12-3/TRBV12-4 - few CASSRLLVQPQHF TGTGCCAGCAGCAGGCTCTTAGTTCAGCCCCAGCATTTT
TRBJ1-2 TRBV27 - - CASSSLGGVDYGYTF TGTGCCAGCAGTTCCCTGGGGGGGGTTGACTATGGCTACACCTTC
TRBJ2-3 TRBV7-9 TRBD1 - CASSRRGTGSRTDTQYF TGTGCCAGCAGCCGAAGAGGGACAGGGAGTCGGACAGATACGCAGTATTTT
TRBJ2-5 TRBV7-9 TRBD1 - CATSLGDSQETQYF TGTGCCACCAGCTTAGGGGACAGCCAAGAGACCCAGTACTTC
TRBJ2-7 TRBV2 - - CASRPPGDPSYEQYF TGTGCCAGCAGACCCCCAGGGGATCCTTCCTACGAGCAGTACTTC
TRBJ2-7 TRBV20-1 TRBD1 - CSASGQGQFEQYF TGCAGTGCCTCGGGACAGGGGCAGTTCGAGCAGTACTTC
TRBJ2-7 TRBV14 TRBD2 - CASSPPRAGGGPREQYF TGTGCCAGCAGCCCACCTAGAGCGGGAGGAGGCCCTCGAGAGCAGTACTTC
TRBJ2-7 TRBV3-1 TRBD2 - CASSAGTSPYEQYF TGTGCCAGCAGCGCCGGGACTAGCCCATATGAGCAGTACTTC
TRBJ2-7 TRBV3-1 - - CASSQFGETPLTGQYF TGTGCCAGTAGCCAATTTGGGGAGACCCCTCTTACGGGGCAGTACTTC
TRBJ2-3 TRBV28 TRBD1 few CASATTGPRTDTQYF TGTGCCAGCGCCACGACAGGGCCCCGCACAGATACGCAGTATTTT
TRBJ2-5 TRBV15 TRBD1 - CATSRDTGRSDRGHDNEQYF TGTGCCACCAGCAGAGATACCGGCCGCAGTGACAGGGGGCACGACAATGAGCAGTACTTC
TRBJ2-7 TRBV5-6 TRBD2 - CAGSRLADYEQYF TGTGCCGGCAGCCGGCTAGCGGATTACGAGCAGTACTTC
TRBJ2-5 TRBV20-1 - - CSARDTGEETQYF TGCAGTGCTAGAGATACGGGAGAAGAGACCCAGTACTTC
TRBJ2-2 TRBV5-4 - few CASSLDLAETNTGELFF TGTGCCAGCAGCTTGGACCTGGCGGAGACGAACACCGGGGAGCTGTTTTTT
TRBJ1-2 TRBV6-4 TRBD1 few CATSQGQARYGYTF TGTGCCACCTCTCAAGGACAGGCGCGCTATGGCTACACCTTC
TRBJ2-7 TRBV15 - - CATSSAGTPYEQYF TGTGCCACCAGCAGCGCCGGGACACCCTACGAGCAGTACTTC